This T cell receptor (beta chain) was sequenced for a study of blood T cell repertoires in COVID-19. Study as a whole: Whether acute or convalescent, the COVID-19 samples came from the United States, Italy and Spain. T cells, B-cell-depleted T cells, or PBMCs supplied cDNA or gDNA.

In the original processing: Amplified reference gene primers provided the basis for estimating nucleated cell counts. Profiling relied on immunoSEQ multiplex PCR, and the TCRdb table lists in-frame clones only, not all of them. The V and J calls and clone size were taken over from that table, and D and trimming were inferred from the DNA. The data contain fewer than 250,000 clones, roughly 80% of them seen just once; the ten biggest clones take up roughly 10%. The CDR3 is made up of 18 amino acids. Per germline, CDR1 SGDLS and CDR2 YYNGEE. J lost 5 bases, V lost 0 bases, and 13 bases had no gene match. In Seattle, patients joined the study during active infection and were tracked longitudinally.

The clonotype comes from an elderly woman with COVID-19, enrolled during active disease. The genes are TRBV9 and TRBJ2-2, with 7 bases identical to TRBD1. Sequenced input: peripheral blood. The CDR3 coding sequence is TGTGCCAGCAGCGTAGACCCTAGTTTGACAGGGAAGACCGGGGAGCTGTTTTTT. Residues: CASSVDPSLTGKTGELFF.